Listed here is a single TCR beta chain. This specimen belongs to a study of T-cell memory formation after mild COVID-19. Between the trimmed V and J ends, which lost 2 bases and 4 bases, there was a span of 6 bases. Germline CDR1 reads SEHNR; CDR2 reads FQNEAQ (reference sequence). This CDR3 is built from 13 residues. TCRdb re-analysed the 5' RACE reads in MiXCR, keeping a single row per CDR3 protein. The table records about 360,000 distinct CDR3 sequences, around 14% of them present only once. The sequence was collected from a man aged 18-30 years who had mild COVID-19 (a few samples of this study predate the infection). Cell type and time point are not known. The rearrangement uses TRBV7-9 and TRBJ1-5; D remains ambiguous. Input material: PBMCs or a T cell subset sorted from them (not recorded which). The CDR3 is CASSLTANQPQHF. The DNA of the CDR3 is TGTGCCAGCAGCTTAACCGCGAATCAGCCCCAGCATTTT.